What follows are 27 T cell receptor beta chains derived from one specimen sequenced in a study of T cell responses to AZD1222 COVID-19 vaccine. Sequencing used immunoSEQ multiplex PCR; TCRdb keeps in-frame clones, though not all of them. The sample includes about 150,000 clones, approximately 92% of them seen just once. The sequenced sample was peripheral blood, obtained 28 days after the second AZD1222 dose. The receptors originated from an adult who received the AZD1222 COVID-19 vaccine.

The chain combines TRBV4-1 with TRBJ2-7; D is possibly TRBD1 (5 bases). The V and J ends lost 1 base and 4 bases respectively, with 11 bases between them. The CDR3 is 14 residues long. Looked up from germline, CDR1 is MGHRA and CDR2 is YSYEKL. CDR3 in DNA: TGCGCCAGCAGCCAAGTGAAAGGGGTATACGAGCAGTACTTC. The encoded protein is CASSQVKGVYEQYF.

In this sample, this clone turned up a few times. The rearrangement uses TRBV20-1 and TRBJ1-5, with D uncertain. CDR1 and CDR2 from the germline V gene are DFQATT and SNEGSKA (reference sequence). The CDR3 consists of 14 residues. Deletions cut 3 bases from V and 3 bases from J, with 12 bases between. The CDR3 sequence is CSASSTVLNQPQHF. CDR3 DNA: TGCAGTGCTAGTTCCACAGTACTCAATCAGCCCCAGCATTTT.

The gene calls are TRBV30 and TRBJ1-3; D remains ambiguous. This CDR3 has 13 amino acids. V was pared by 2 bases and J by 0 bases, with 5 bases between. Germline values: CDR1 GTSNPN, CDR2 SVGIG (reference sequence). The CDR3 DNA reads as TGTGCCTGGAGTCACAGCTCTGGAAACACCATATATTTT. Translated, it gives CAWSHSSGNTIYF. Based on the CDR3 plus reference TRBV30 and TRBJ1-3, the full variable domain is SQTIHQWPATLVQPVGSPLSLECTVEGTSNPNLYWYRQAAGRGLQLLFYSVGIGQISSEVPQNLSASRPQDRQFILSSKKLLLSDSGFYLCAWSHSSGNTIYFGEGSWLTVV.

The rearrangement links TRBV6-2 or TRBV6-3 to TRBJ2-7, with 7 bases matching TRBD1. Germline V CDR1 and CDR2: MNHEY, SVGEGT. Unmatched junction bases numbered 2, after V lost 0 bases and J lost 0 bases. The CDR3 is 15 residues long. CDR3 sequence: CASSYSTGSSYEQYF. The CDR3, as DNA: TGTGCCAGCAGTTACTCGACAGGGAGCTCCTACGAGCAGTACTTC.

The V and J genes are TRBV27 and TRBJ1-2; D is unclear. CDR3 length: 13 amino acids. Germline CDR1 MNHEY, CDR2 SMNVEV (reference sequence). Between the trimmed V and J ends, which lost 3 bases and 2 bases, there was a span of 7 bases. The CDR3 sequence: CASSFGGNYGYTF. DNA of the CDR3: TGTGCCAGCAGTTTTGGAGGAAACTATGGCTACACCTTC.

The genes are TRBV27 and TRBJ1-5; a possible D gene is TRBD1 (6 bases). The length of the CDR3 is 15 residues. Trimming removed 0 bases at V and 5 bases at J, with 11 bases between. Germline assignment: CDR1 MNHEY and CDR2 SMNVEV (reference sequence). CDR3 DNA: TGTGCCAGCAGTTTATCAGGGGGGAGGTATCAGCCCCAGCATTTT. It yields the protein CASSLSGGRYQPQHF.

CDR3 in amino acids: CASSLGAYTEAFF. For the CDR3, the DNA is TGTGCCAGCAGTCTTGGGGCTTACACTGAAGCTTTCTTT. The V call is TRBV14, the J call TRBJ1-1; TRBD1 might be the D (5 bases). Trimming left V 6 bases short and J 3 bases short, with 11 bases between. Germline V gene sequence: CDR1 SGHDN, CDR2 FVKESK. The CDR3 length is 13 residues.

J is TRBJ2-1 and V is TRBV10-2; 11 nucleotides match TRBD2. V lost 5 bases, J lost 7 bases, and 10 bases stayed unmatched. The germline V gene has CDR1 WSHSY and CDR2 SAAADI. This CDR3 contains 16 residues. The CDR3 bases are TGCGCCAGCAGTCTATTAGCGGGAGGGGTGGTGAATGAGCAGTTCTTC. Translating it yields CASSLLAGGVVNEQFF.

The V call is TRBV3-1 (or the pseudogene TRBV3-2), the J call TRBJ2-7, with D tentatively TRBD1 (5 bases). The CDR3 covers 15 residues. The V and J ends lost 0 bases and 5 bases respectively, with 14 bases between them. Germline loops: CDR1 LGHDT, CDR2 YNNKEL (reference sequence). The CDR3 spells CASSQEGAPVNEQYF. CDR3 nucleotide sequence: TGTGCCAGCAGCCAAGAAGGGGCGCCGGTCAACGAGCAGTACTTC.

This clone showed up just once. This CDR3 reads CASTPGTGYSSYNSPLHF. CDR3 DNA: TGTGCCAGCACCCCCGGGACAGGGTACTCCTCCTATAATTCACCCCTCCACTTT. The rearrangement links TRBV12-1 to TRBJ1-6; the table gives TRBD1 as D, unverified against the DNA. TRBV12-1 is tagged as a pseudogene. The CDR3 is made up of 18 amino acids.

The chain is built from TRBV5-1 and TRBJ2-2, with D maybe TRBD1 (6 bases). Trimming took off 5 bases at V and 3 bases at J, with 11 bases between the two ends. CDR1 SGHRS and CDR2 YFSETQ come from the germline V gene. This CDR3 is built from 14 residues. The DNA for the CDR3 is TGCGCCAGCAGTTCCCACAGGGACACCGGGGAGCTGTTTTTT. Translated, it gives CASSSHRDTGELFF.

This chain connects TRBV7-2 to TRBJ2-7; no definite D call. The CDR3 extends over 16 amino acids. Trimming left V 1 base short and J 0 bases short, with 13 bases between. Germline lookup yields CDR1 SGHTA and CDR2 FQGNSA. The CDR3 region has the DNA TGTGCCAGCAGCTTAGGTATGGGCAGTTCCTCCTACGAGCAGTACTTC. Amino acid sequence: CASSLGMGSSSYEQYF.

The V and J genes are TRBV5-1 and TRBJ2-1; TRBD2 aligns across 8 bases. The CDR3 loop spans 14 amino acids. V trimming: 2 bases; J trimming: 8 bases; junction bases outside the gene matches: 6. Germline CDR1 is SGHRS and CDR2 is YFSETQ. The CDR3 region has the DNA TGCGCCAGCAGCTTTTTCAGCGGGAGCGATGAGCAGTTCTTC. It yields the protein CASSFFSGSDEQFF.

This chain uses TRBV29-1 with TRBJ1-1; D possibly corresponds to TRBD1 (6 bases). The V end was cut by 7 bases, the J end by 0 bases, with 15 bases between. The CDR3 covers 14 residues. CDR1 is SQVTM and CDR2 is ANQGSEA in the germline V gene. The CDR3 loop reads CSASPGAVNTEAFF. As DNA, the CDR3 is TGCAGCGCATCTCCGGGGGCGGTGAACACTGAAGCTTTCTTT.

The rearrangement joins TRBV18 to TRBJ2-1, with 8 bases aligning to TRBD2. The ends lost 4 bases at V and 6 bases at J; junction bases unmatched: 11. Germline lookup yields CDR1 KGHSH and CDR2 LQKENI. The CDR3 totals 16 residues. This CDR3 reads CASSLKGSGNTNEQFF. In nucleotides, the CDR3 is TGTGCCAGCTCACTTAAGGGTAGCGGGAATACCAATGAGCAGTTCTTC.

This clone was observed a few times. V usage is TRBV19 and J usage is TRBJ1-5, with unresolved D. The CDR3 covers 17 residues. Trimming took 0 bases from V and 0 from J, leaving 12 bases between them. Germline CDR1 and CDR2: LNHDA and SQIVND (reference sequence). DNA of the CDR3: TGTGCCAGTAGTATAGATATGAGCGGTTATAGCAATCAGCCCCAGCATTTT. Amino acid sequence: CASSIDMSGYSNQPQHF.

This clone occurred once. The chain has TRBV30 and TRBJ1-3; the match to TRBD1 covers 7 bases. This CDR3 spans 15 amino acids. Germline CDR1 reads GTSNPN; CDR2 reads SVGIG (reference sequence). After removal of 4 bases from V and 2 bases from J, the junction contained 8 bases not matched to a gene. The CDR3 DNA sequence: TGTGCCTGGAACCAATACAGGGGTCCTGGAAACACCATATATTTT. This sequence encodes CAWNQYRGPGNTIYF.

This sequence joins TRBV28 and TRBJ1-4; tentatively, D is TRBD1 (5 bases). V was cut by 6 bases and J by 4 bases, with 18 bases left in between. The CDR3 spans 16 residues. Germline V gives CDR1 MDHEN, CDR2 SYDVKM. CDR3 loop: CASRQPIWGDNEKLFF. CDR3 coding DNA: TGTGCCAGCAGACAGCCCATTTGGGGGGATAATGAAAAACTGTTTTTT.

V is TRBV3-1 (or the pseudogene TRBV3-2) and J is TRBJ1-2; no firm D call. CDR3 length: 15 amino acids. Germline assignment: CDR1 LGHDT and CDR2 YNNKEL (reference sequence). The V end was cut by 1 base, the J end by 4 bases, with 13 bases between. The CDR3 sequence is CASSQGGSQIYGYTF. In nucleotides, the CDR3 is TGTGCCAGCAGCCAAGGCGGGTCTCAGATCTATGGCTACACCTTC.

V is TRBV30 and J is TRBJ2-3; D not certain. Germline V gene sequence: CDR1 GTSNPN, CDR2 SVGIG (reference sequence). The CDR3 runs 14 residues. The V and J ends lost 0 bases and 5 bases respectively, with 12 bases between them. The DNA for the CDR3 is TGTGCCTGGAGTGTTGAGAGCAGAGTAGATACGCAGTATTTT. Its protein is CAWSVESRVDTQYF. The variable domain in full, with the rest retrieved from reference TRBV30 and TRBJ2-3, is SQTIHQWPATLVQPVGSPLSLECTVEGTSNPNLYWYRQAAGRGLQLLFYSVGIGQISSEVPQNLSASRPQDRQFILSSKKLLLSDSGFYLCAWSVESRVDTQYFGPGTRLTVL.

The J gene is TRBJ2-1, the V gene TRBV5-1; D is uncertain. CDR3 size: 16 residues. The V gene lost 1 base and the J gene lost 6 bases, with 17 bases spanning the gap. The germline V gene has CDR1 SGHRS and CDR2 YFSETQ. The CDR3 region has the DNA TGCGCCAGCAGCTTGCGCGCCCCTGAGGCAGCCAATGAGCAGTTCTTC. Residues: CASSLRAPEAANEQFF. The whole variable domain, remainder taken from reference TRBV5-1 and TRBJ2-1, is KAGVTQTPRYLIKTRGQQVTLSCSPISGHRSVSWYQQTPGQGLQFLFEYFSETQRNKGNFPGRFSGRQFSNSRSEMNVSTLELGDSALYLCASSLRAPEAANEQFFGPGTRLTVL.

This chain joins TRBV7-7 and TRBJ2-2; TRBD2 agrees at 9 bases. This CDR3 contains 17 residues. CDR1 is SSHAT and CDR2 is FNYEAQ in the germline V gene (reference sequence). V was clipped by 5 bases and J by 2 bases; unmatched bases: 9. CDR3 sequence reads: CASSASGRLVNTGELFF. In nucleotides, the CDR3 is TGTGCCAGCAGCGCCAGCGGGAGGTTAGTTAACACCGGGGAGCTGTTTTTT.

The chain joins TRBV28 to TRBJ1-6, with 11 positions matching TRBD1. V lost 4 bases, J lost 4 bases, and 3 bases stayed unmatched. Germline CDR1 is MDHEN and CDR2 is SYDVKM. The CDR3 loop spans 16 amino acids. The CDR3 loop is CASSSGTGGYNSPLHF. CDR3 nucleotides: TGTGCCAGCAGTTCCGGGACAGGGGGGTATAATTCACCCCTCCACTTT. The complete variable domain, with remaining parts taken from reference TRBV28 and TRBJ1-6, reads DVKVTQSSRYLVKRTGEKVFLECVQDMDHENMFWYRQDPGLGLRLIYFSYDVKMKEKGDIPEGYSVSREKKERFSLILESASTNQTSMYLCASSSGTGGYNSPLHFGNGTRLTVT.

The V gene is TRBV10-3, the J gene TRBJ2-2; perhaps D is TRBD1 or TRBD2 (5 bases each). V gave up 9 bases and J gave up 0 bases, with 8 bases separating them. The CDR3 has 13 amino acids. Germline lookup yields CDR1 ENHRY and CDR2 SYGVKD. In nucleotides, the CDR3 is TGTGCCATGGGACCGACGAACACCGGGGAGCTGTTTTTT. Amino acids: CAMGPTNTGELFF.

The chain has TRBV30 and TRBJ2-7; TRBD1 matches at 8 bases. In germline, CDR1 is GTSNPN, CDR2 SVGIG (reference sequence). The CDR3 has 15 amino acids. Unmatched junction bases numbered 10, after V lost 0 bases and J lost 6 bases. The CDR3 protein is CAWSVTQGTGAEQYF. In nucleotides, the CDR3 is TGTGCCTGGAGTGTAACCCAGGGGACAGGAGCCGAGCAGTACTTC.

V is TRBV4-2 and J is TRBJ2-2; no clear D. The length of the CDR3 is 12 residues. V lost 5 bases and J 6 bases, leaving 7 bases between the germline ends. The germline V gene encodes CDR1 LGHNA and CDR2 YNFKEQ. Here the CDR3 reads CASSTLAGELFF. CDR3 nucleotide sequence: TGTGCCAGCAGCACCCTCGCCGGGGAGCTGTTTTTT.

The V gene is TRBV7-9, the J gene TRBJ2-7, with 10 nucleotides matching TRBD1. V lost 4 bases, J lost 0 bases, and 0 bases stayed unmatched. This CDR3 comprises 14 residues. Germline V gene sequence: CDR1 SEHNR, CDR2 FQNEAQ (reference sequence). The CDR3 DNA sequence: TGTGCCAGCAGCTGGGACAGGGGCTCCTACGAGCAGTACTTC. Its protein product is CASSWDRGSYEQYF.